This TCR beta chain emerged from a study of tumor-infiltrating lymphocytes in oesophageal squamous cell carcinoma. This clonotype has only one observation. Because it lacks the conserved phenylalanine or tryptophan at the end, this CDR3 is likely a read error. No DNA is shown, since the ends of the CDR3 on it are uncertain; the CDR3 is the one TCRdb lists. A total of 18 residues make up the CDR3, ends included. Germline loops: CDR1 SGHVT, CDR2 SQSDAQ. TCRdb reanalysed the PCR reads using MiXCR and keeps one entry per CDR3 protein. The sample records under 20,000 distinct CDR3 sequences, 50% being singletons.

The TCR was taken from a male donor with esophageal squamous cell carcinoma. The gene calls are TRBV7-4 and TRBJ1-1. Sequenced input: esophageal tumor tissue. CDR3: CASSRTSGNTQIRSTSAP.